Below, 19 T cell receptor beta chains from the same sample are listed, as sequenced in a study of Ad26.COV2.S vaccination and SARS-CoV-2 variants. The method was immunoSEQ multiplex PCR; TCRdb's version includes in-frame clones alone and lacks a portion of them. This sample has some 290,000 clones, with around four fifths found just once. Documented treatment: 15 to 20 received Ad26.COV2.S at low or high dose, single or two shots; 5 received placebo; per-sample allocation not given. Samples came from day 63 after the first vaccine or placebo injection. This specimen was peripheral blood, taken in a trial of Ad26.COV2.S vaccine versus placebo. These receptors all come from a person aged 18-65 years who received the Ad26.COV2.S COVID-19 vaccine or a placebo.

CDR3 sequence: CASDRRHNSPLHF. CDR3 in DNA: TGTGCCAGCGACAGGCGACATAATTCACCCCTCCACTTT. The chain is built from TRBV6-5 and TRBJ1-6, with D perhaps matching TRBD1 (6 bases). Trimming took off 8 bases at V and 5 bases at J, with 10 bases between the two ends. Germline CDR1 reads MNHEY; CDR2 reads SVGAGI. The CDR3 has 13 residues.

This sequence joins TRBV11-2 and TRBJ2-5; 15 bases line up with TRBD2. The V gene's germline CDR1 is SGHAT and CDR2 FQNNGV. Losses at the gene ends were 3 bases for V and 4 bases for J; bases not matched to a gene: 0. This CDR3 contains 15 residues. The CDR3 region is CASSLGLAGGETQYF. The CDR3 coding sequence is TGTGCCAGCAGCTTGGGACTAGCGGGGGGAGAGACCCAGTACTTC.

The chain combines TRBV25-1 with TRBJ2-7; maybe TRBD1 (5 bases). Germline V lookup: CDR1 MGHDK, CDR2 SYGVNS. This CDR3 has 12 amino acids. Trimming removed 4 bases at V and 4 bases at J, with 8 bases between. CDR3 coding DNA: TGTGCCAGCAGTGCCAGGGCGTACGAGCAGTACTTC. Translated: CASSARAYEQYF.

This clone was detected only a few times. This chain uses TRBV19 with TRBJ1-2, with 10 bases identical to TRBD1. The CDR3 has 13 residues. Germline lookup yields CDR1 LNHDA and CDR2 SQIVND (reference sequence). After removal of 10 bases from V and 4 bases from J, the junction contained 6 bases not matched to a gene. CDR3 protein: CATWDRGVYGYTF. The DNA for the CDR3 is TGTGCCACCTGGGACAGGGGTGTCTATGGCTACACCTTC.

This chain connects TRBV2 to TRBJ2-1, with TRBD2 identical over 7 bases. This CDR3 spans 15 amino acids. J gave up 2 bases and V 2 bases, and 3 bases lay outside the gene matches. CDR1 SNHLY and CDR2 FYNNEI come from the germline V gene. The CDR3 DNA is TGTGCCAGCAGTGAAACGGGGGGACCCTACAATGAGCAGTTCTTC. Its protein is CASSETGGPYNEQFF.

This clone was recorded only once. The chain is built from TRBV5-1 and TRBJ1-2; no firm D call. This CDR3 is built from 12 residues. With 2 bases removed from V and 6 bases from J, the gap between germline ends came to 8 bases. Per the germline V gene, CDR1 is SGHRS and CDR2 is YFSETQ. The CDR3 coding sequence is TGCGCCAGCAGCTTTTCGCTAGATGGCTACACCTTC. It codes for CASSFSLDGYTF.

The chain is built from TRBV9 and TRBJ2-7, with D unclear. V dropped 4 bases and J dropped 4 bases, with 18 bases sitting between them. The CDR3 consists of 15 residues. The germline gives CDR1 SGDLS, CDR2 YYNGEE. The CDR3 region has the DNA TGTGCCAGCAGCCCGTCCCTGGCCAAACCTTACGAGCAGTACTTC. Its protein is CASSPSLAKPYEQYF.

The chain links TRBV3-1 (or the pseudogene TRBV3-2) to TRBJ2-7; 10 positions agree with TRBD2. Germline CDR1 and CDR2: LGHDT and YNNKEL (reference sequence). This CDR3 has 17 amino acids. The V and J ends lost 4 bases and 2 bases, in that order; junction bases with no gene match: 11. CDR3 region: CASSPRVAGGQAYEQYF. CDR3 nucleotide sequence: TGTGCCAGCAGCCCTCGGGTAGCGGGGGGCCAAGCCTACGAGCAGTACTTC.

The chain carries TRBV19 and TRBJ2-3, with D perhaps matching TRBD1 (5 bases). Trimming took off 3 bases at V and 1 base at J, with 14 bases between the two ends. The CDR3 has 16 amino acids. Germline V gene data show CDR1 as LNHDA and CDR2 as SQIVND (reference sequence). DNA for the CDR3: TGTGCCAGTAGTATCGACAGAAAAGCTGGCACAGATACGCAGTATTTT. Translating gives CASSIDRKAGTDTQYF.

This clone has just one count. V and J are TRBV5-1 and TRBJ2-3; 14 nucleotides agree with TRBD2. The germline CDR1 and CDR2 sequences are SGHRS and YFSETQ. The CDR3 consists of 19 residues. V gave up 5 bases and J gave up 2 bases; unmatched junction bases: 13. CDR3 coding DNA: TGCGCCAGCAGGGAACTACGACTAGCGGGGGGGCGTATCACAGATACGCAGTATTTT. It specifies CASRELRLAGGRITDTQYF.

This sequence joins TRBV5-1 and TRBJ2-7; no reliable D call. Trimming cost V 2 bases and J 3 bases, with 3 bases left between them. Per germline, CDR1 SGHRS and CDR2 YFSETQ. The CDR3 runs to 11 residues. The CDR3 protein is CASSLYYEQYF. In DNA form, the CDR3 reads TGCGCCAGCAGCTTATACTACGAGCAGTACTTC.

This sequence joins TRBV19 and TRBJ1-2; 9 nucleotides line up with TRBD1. The CDR3 sequence is 13 residues long. In germline, CDR1 is LNHDA, CDR2 SQIVND (reference sequence). The junction had 2 bases not matched to a gene; V was cut back by 2 bases and J by 7 bases. CDR3: CASSIRGQGGYTF. CDR3 bases: TGTGCCAGTAGTATAAGGGGACAGGGTGGCTACACCTTC.

This sequence joins TRBV3-1 (or the pseudogene TRBV3-2) and TRBJ2-5, with D possibly being TRBD1 (5 bases). Germline V lookup: CDR1 LGHDT, CDR2 YNNKEL (reference sequence). The germline V and J ends were trimmed by 6 bases and 14 bases, with 19 bases remaining between them. The CDR3 consists of 12 residues. The CDR3 spells CASSPNGGHVYF. The DNA for the CDR3 is TGTGCCAGCAGTCCAAACGGCGGACACGTTTACTTC.

This clone is a singleton in its sample. The rearrangement links TRBV21-1 to TRBJ1-2. TRBV21-1 is listed as a pseudogene. This CDR3 contains 11 residues. In DNA form, the CDR3 reads TGTGCCATTGGGCCGCTAGATGGCTACACCTTC. It codes for CAIGPLDGYTF.

The chain combines TRBV19 with TRBJ2-1; 9 bases map to TRBD2. The length of the CDR3 is 15 residues. From germline, CDR1 is LNHDA and CDR2 SQIVND (reference sequence). V gave up 3 bases and J gave up 10 bases; unmatched junction bases: 10. The CDR3 DNA is TGTGCCAGTAGTATTCGAGCGGGGGGCCTAAACGAGCAGTTCTTC. Its protein product is CASSIRAGGLNEQFF.

This chain connects TRBV7-9 to TRBJ1-3; possibly TRBD1 for D (6 bases). Germline values: CDR1 SEHNR, CDR2 FQNEAQ (reference sequence). Trimming cost V 1 base and J 6 bases, with 13 bases left between them. The CDR3 length is 15 residues. The CDR3 reads CASSLGPGAVNTIYF. The DNA for the CDR3 is TGTGCCAGCAGCTTAGGACCAGGGGCGGTAAACACCATATATTTT.

The chain links TRBV19 to TRBJ1-2, with 10 bases matching TRBD1. Germline V CDR1 and CDR2: LNHDA, SQIVND (reference sequence). V was pared by 6 bases and J by 4 bases, with 5 bases of the junction left unmatched. The CDR3 contains 14 residues. The chain's CDR3 is CASRFRQGAYGYTF. CDR3 bases: TGTGCCAGTAGGTTTCGACAGGGGGCCTATGGCTACACCTTC.

This CDR3 is CASSYISSGGYEQYF. As DNA, the CDR3 is TGTGCCAGCAGTTATATATCTAGCGGGGGTTACGAGCAGTACTTC. The rearrangement uses TRBV6-6 and TRBJ2-7; TRBD2 matches at 10 bases. The germline V gene encodes CDR1 MNHNY and CDR2 SVGAGI (reference sequence). Trimming removed 3 bases from V and 4 bases from J; junction bases left unmatched: 6. This CDR3 region has 15 residues.

V and J are TRBV7-9 and TRBJ2-7, with 8 bases identical to TRBD1. This CDR3 is built from 15 residues. J lost 2 bases, V lost 6 bases, and 9 bases had no gene match. In germline, CDR1 is SEHNR, CDR2 FQNEAQ (reference sequence). Here the CDR3 reads CASRRDGTGAYEQYF. The CDR3 DNA is TGTGCCAGCAGAAGAGACGGGACAGGAGCCTACGAGCAGTACTTC.